The 8 T cell receptor beta chains given below trace back to one sample, sequenced in a study of post-analysis software for immune sequencing data (dated by TCRdb to between 2015 and 2016). Library preparation was by PCR. Sequencing was performed on an Illumina HiSeq 2500. To reduce PCR and sequencing biases, unique molecular identifiers were incorporated into the TCR beta cDNA libraries. TCRdb ran its own pipeline on the public reads, namely fastp trimming at Q25 and MiXCR clone calling, and kept in-frame beta chains. Rows matching on CDR3 protein sequence are summarized as one entry with the most common DNA and genes. The sample contains roughly 700,000 distinct CDR3 sequences, about 27% of them found a single time. More than 0.45% of the sample is held by the ten biggest clonotypes. The study at large found these results: Patients showed significantly higher frequencies than controls for a handful of TRBV segments, among them TRBV5-6, TRBV5-1 and TRBV20-1.

Antigens for these TCRs are unknown. Specimen: blood. The receptor source for this set is a girl aged 10-17 years with multiple sclerosis.

The rearrangement uses TRBV29-1 and TRBJ2-1; the D is unclear. The V and J ends lost 7 bases and 3 bases respectively, with 10 bases between them. Germline CDR1 SQVTM, CDR2 ANQGSEA. The CDR3 is made up of 12 amino acids. CDR3 region: CSATLNYNEQFF. CDR3 bases: TGCAGCGCCACACTGAACTACAATGAGCAGTTCTTC.

The J gene is TRBJ1-1, the V gene TRBV5-1; D remains ambiguous. Trimming took off 4 bases at V and 0 bases at J, with 10 bases between the two ends. Germline V gene sequence: CDR1 SGHRS, CDR2 YFSETQ. CDR3 size: 14 residues. CDR3 bases: TGCGCCAGCAGCGTCGGCGGGCTGAACACTGAAGCTTTCTTT. Translated: CASSVGGLNTEAFF.

The chain joins TRBV20-1 to TRBJ1-5; TRBD1 is a possible D gene (6 bases). The germline V gene encodes CDR1 DFQATT and CDR2 SNEGSKA (reference sequence). The CDR3 has 18 residues. V lost 0 bases and J lost 3, with 21 bases in between. CDR3 sequence: CSARDSRTATYSNQPQHF. The CDR3 DNA reads TGCAGTGCTAGAGATTCGAGGACAGCTACTTACTCCAATCAGCCCCAGCATTTT.

This clonotype was recorded a few times. V usage is TRBV28 and J usage is TRBJ2-7; TRBD1 is a possible D gene (6 bases). Germline-derived CDR1 and CDR2 are MDHEN and SYDVKM. This CDR3 is built from 15 residues. The ends were cut back, 7 bases at V and 7 bases at J, with 23 bases in the middle. CDR3 in amino acids: CASNQMGLGAVEQYF. The CDR3 bases are TGTGCCAGCAACCAAATGGGGCTGGGGGCGGTGGAGCAGTACTTC.

V is TRBV28 and J is TRBJ2-1, with TRBD2 matching 13 bases. The germline V gene has CDR1 MDHEN and CDR2 SYDVKM. The length of the CDR3 is 16 residues. Unmatched junction bases numbered 7, after V lost 6 bases and J lost 5 bases. This chain's CDR3 is CASRVHTSGRDNEQFF. The CDR3 bases are TGTGCCAGCAGGGTGCATACTAGCGGGAGGGACAATGAGCAGTTCTTC.

The V call is TRBV20-1, the J call TRBJ2-3; D remains unclear. Looked up from germline, CDR1 is DFQATT and CDR2 is SNEGSKA (reference sequence). The CDR3 consists of 16 residues. The V end lost 1 base, the J end lost 2 bases, and 16 bases lay between the germline ends. This chain's CDR3 is CSARGGDPRITDTQYF. CDR3 nucleotides: TGCAGTGCTAGAGGAGGTGATCCTCGGATCACAGATACGCAGTATTTT.

The V and J genes are TRBV24-1 and TRBJ2-2, with a possible D match to TRBD1 (6 bases). Trimming removed 4 bases from V and 0 bases from J, with 11 bases in between. The CDR3 is made up of 16 amino acids. Germline CDR1 KGHDR, CDR2 SFDVKD. The CDR3 DNA is TGTGCCACCAGTGAGCCCGGGACACCGAACACCGGGGAGCTGTTTTTT. Its protein product is CATSEPGTPNTGELFF.

This clonotype was counted only a few times. This rearrangement joins TRBV20-1 to TRBJ2-3, with D unclear. The CDR3 is 14 residues long. Per the germline V gene, CDR1 is DFQATT and CDR2 is SNEGSKA (reference sequence). The germline V and J ends were trimmed by 2 bases and 0 bases, with 9 bases remaining between them. The DNA of the CDR3 is TGCAGTGCTAGAAAGGGCCTCAGCACAGATACGCAGTATTTT. It codes for CSARKGLSTDTQYF.